Below, 7 T cell receptor beta chains from the same sample are listed, as sequenced in a study of T cells in narcolepsy. Repertoires were generated with immunoSEQ multiplex PCR, while TCRdb's copy carries only in-frame clones and drops some. The sample contains about 27,000 clones, roughly four fifths of which appear only once. The sequenced material came from CD45RA- memory CD4+ T cells from PBMCs. These receptors all come from a human donor with narcolepsy.

The V and J genes are TRBV5-1 and TRBJ2-6, with TRBD1 matching 11 bases. J gave up 0 bases and V 0 bases, and 8 bases lay outside the gene matches. The CDR3 extends over 20 amino acids. Germline V lookup: CDR1 SGHRS, CDR2 YFSETQ. The CDR3 reads CASSLGTGGSPNSGANVLTF. DNA for the CDR3: TGCGCCAGCAGCTTGGGGACAGGGGGCTCACCGAACTCTGGGGCCAACGTCCTGACTTTC.

CDR3 protein: CSVGDRGWSTGELFF. The CDR3 coding sequence is TGCAGCGTTGGGGACAGGGGGTGGAGTACCGGGGAGCTGTTTTTT. This chain connects TRBV29-1 to TRBJ2-2; the match to TRBD1 covers 11 bases. With 4 bases clipped from V and 5 bases from J, the junction kept 6 bases outside the gene matches. Germline V gene lookup returns CDR1 SQVTM and CDR2 ANQGSEA. CDR3 size: 15 residues.

This clone was seen once. One end of the junction fails to match germline, which may point to a read error. The DNA of the CDR3 is TGTGCCAGCAGCCAAGCCGGCGGGAGGGTGGAGTACGAGCAGTGCTTC. Its translation: CASSQAGGRVEYEQCF. The V call is TRBV14, the J call TRBJ2-7, with 9 positions matching TRBD2. The CDR3 is made up of 16 amino acids. Germline V CDR1 and CDR2: SGHDN, FVKESK.

The V call is TRBV11-2, the J call TRBJ2-4; D not resolved. V lost 3 bases and J lost 6, with 12 bases in between. The CDR3 length is 14 residues. Germline CDR1 SGHAT, CDR2 FQNNGV. The CDR3 nucleotides are TGTGCCAGCAGCTTTAAAAGGGATGCAAACATTCAGTACTTC. This sequence encodes CASSFKRDANIQYF. Based on the CDR3 plus reference TRBV11-2 and TRBJ2-4, the full variable domain is EAGVAQSPRYKIIEKRQSVAFWCNPISGHATLYWYQQILGQGPKLLIQFQNNGVVDDSQLPKDRFSAERLKGVDSTLKIQPAKLEDSAVYLCASSFKRDANIQYFGAGTRLSVL.

This clone appeared a few times. The chain couples TRBV10-3 to TRBJ1-3; maybe TRBD1 (5 bases). Germline V gene lookup returns CDR1 ENHRY and CDR2 SYGVKD. The CDR3 sequence is 13 residues long. CDR3 region: CAGGADSGNTIYF. The CDR3 DNA follows: TGTGCTGGAGGGGCGGACTCTGGAAACACCATATATTTT.

V gene TRBV21-1 combines with J gene TRBJ2-5; TRBD1 was called by the table and not checked on the DNA. TRBV21-1 is designated a pseudogene. The CDR3 is 13 residues long. CDR3 sequence (DNA): TGTGCCAGCAAAATGGGCAGGCAAGAGACCCAGTACTTC. This codes for CASKMGRQETQYF.

The rearrangement uses TRBV4-3 and TRBJ2-3, with D hard to call. The germline V gene has CDR1 LGHNA and CDR2 YSLEER. This CDR3 contains 15 residues. The V end lost 4 bases, the J end lost 0 bases, and 11 bases lay between the germline ends. CDR3 sequence: CASSLSFTSTDTQYF. CDR3 bases: TGCGCCAGCAGCCTCAGTTTCACTAGCACAGATACGCAGTATTTT.